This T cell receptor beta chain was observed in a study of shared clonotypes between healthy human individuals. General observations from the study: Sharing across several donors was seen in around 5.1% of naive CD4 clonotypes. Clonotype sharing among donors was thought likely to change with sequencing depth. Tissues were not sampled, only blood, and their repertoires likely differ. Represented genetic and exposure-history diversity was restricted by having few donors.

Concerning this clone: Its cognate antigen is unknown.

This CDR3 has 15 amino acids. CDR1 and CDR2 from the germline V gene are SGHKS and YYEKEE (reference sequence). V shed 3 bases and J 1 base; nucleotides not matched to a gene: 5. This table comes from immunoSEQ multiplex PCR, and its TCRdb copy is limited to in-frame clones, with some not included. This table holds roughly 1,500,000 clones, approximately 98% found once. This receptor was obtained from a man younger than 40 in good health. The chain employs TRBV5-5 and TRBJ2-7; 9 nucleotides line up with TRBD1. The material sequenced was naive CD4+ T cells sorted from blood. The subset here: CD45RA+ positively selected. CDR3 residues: CASSYGTGTSYEQYF. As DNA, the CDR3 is TGTGCCAGCAGCTACGGGACAGGGACTTCCTACGAGCAGTACTTC. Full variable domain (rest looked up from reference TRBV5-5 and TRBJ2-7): DAGVTQSPTHLIKTRGQQVTLRCSPISGHKSVSWYQQVLGQGPQFIFQYYEKEERGRGNFPDRFSARQFPNYSSELNVNALLLGDSALYLCASSYGTGTSYEQYFGPGTRLTVT.